These 10 T cell receptor beta chains were all obtained from the same sample, sequenced in a study of cytomegalovirus exposure and HLA in healthy donors. The PCR made use of 60 Vbeta and 13 Jbeta primers. TCRdb's copy holds only in-frame clones and misses some; the assay was immunoSEQ multiplex PCR. The sample consists of approximately 140,000 clones, around 85% of them appearing once. The sequenced sample was PBMCs. Source of these receptors: a man in his forties in good health and CMV-seropositive.

The chain recombines TRBV6-5 with TRBJ1-5; TRBD1 matches 9 bases. CDR3 length: 15 amino acids. J was trimmed by 4 bases and V by 5 bases; bases with no gene match: 6. Germline loops: CDR1 MNHEY, CDR2 SVGAGI. CDR3 residues: CASSPPGQGNQPQHF. CDR3 bases: TGTGCCAGCAGTCCCCCGGGACAGGGTAATCAGCCCCAGCATTTT.

The rearrangement uses TRBV5-1 and TRBJ2-5, with TRBD1 as a possible D gene (6 bases). V was clipped by 2 bases and J by 0 bases, with 8 bases between them. The CDR3 runs 14 residues. Germline V gene sequence: CDR1 SGHRS, CDR2 YFSETQ. The CDR3, as DNA: TGCGCCAGCAGCTTAACAGGGAACCAAGAGACCCAGTACTTC. This encodes CASSLTGNQETQYF.

The count of this clone is one. V gene TRBV5-1 combines with J gene TRBJ1-4; 10 bases align to TRBD1. Germline values: CDR1 SGHRS, CDR2 YFSETQ. The CDR3 has 16 amino acids. V lost 2 bases to trimming and J lost 4 bases; unmatched junction nucleotides: 5. The CDR3 region is CASSLGDRGINEKLFF. The CDR3, as DNA: TGCGCCAGCAGCTTAGGGGACAGGGGCATTAATGAAAAACTGTTTTTT.

As regards this clone: An end of the junction differs from the germline gene, which may be a read error. The rearrangement uses TRBV5-1 and TRBJ1-1; perhaps TRBD1 as D (6 bases). This CDR3 spans 14 amino acids. Germline CDR1 reads SGHRS; CDR2 reads YFSETQ. The CDR3 loop reads CASSWDTPNPEAFF. In nucleotides, the CDR3 is TGCGCCAGCAGCTGGGACACGCCGAACCCTGAAGCTTTCTTT.

J is TRBJ2-7 and V is TRBV10-2; 7 nucleotides line up with TRBD1. V lost 10 bases to trimming and J lost 1 base; unmatched junction nucleotides: 10. The CDR3 is 14 residues long. Looked up from germline, CDR1 is WSHSY and CDR2 is SAAADI. CDR3 nucleotides: TGCGCCACTTCGGGACAGCGCGAATCCTACGAGCAGTACTTC. It yields the protein CATSGQRESYEQYF.

CDR3 sequence (DNA): TGTGCCAGCAGCTTACAGGGCAGCACTGAAGCTTTCTTT. As protein: CASSLQGSTEAFF. This sequence joins TRBV5-4 and TRBJ1-1, with D possibly matching TRBD1 (6 bases). V lost 2 bases to trimming and J lost 4 bases, with 9 bases between them. Per germline, CDR1 SGHNT and CDR2 YYREEE (reference sequence). The CDR3 is 13 residues long.

This chain uses TRBV7-2 with TRBJ2-7; tentatively, D is TRBD2 (5 bases). Trimming removed 4 bases at V and 6 bases at J, with 19 bases between. CDR1 and CDR2 (germline): SGHTA, FQGNSA. CDR3 length: 15 residues. CDR3 DNA: TGTGCCAGCAGCTCGACGACCCACCTCAGCGGCGAGCAGTACTTC. Translation: CASSSTTHLSGEQYF. The full variable domain, its missing parts supplied by reference TRBV7-2 and TRBJ2-7, is GAGVSQSPSNKVTEKGKDVELRCDPISGHTALYWYRQSLGQGLEFLIYFQGNSAPDKSGLPSDRFSAERTGGSVSTLTIQRTQQEDSAVYLCASSSTTHLSGEQYFGPGTRLTVT.

This rearrangement joins TRBV30 to TRBJ2-2, with D possibly being TRBD2 (7 bases). This CDR3 is 14 amino acids long. The V end lost 8 bases, the J end lost 5 bases, and 18 bases lay between the germline ends. Germline assignment: CDR1 GTSNPN and CDR2 SVGIG (reference sequence). The CDR3 coding sequence is TGTGCCCTTAGCGGGCCAGGGACAACCGGGGAGCTGTTTTTT. It translates to CALSGPGTTGELFF.

V is TRBV9 and J is TRBJ1-1, with TRBD1 identical over 7 bases. With V trimmed by 6 bases and J by 2 bases, 4 bases remained unmatched. In germline, CDR1 is SGDLS, CDR2 YYNGEE. The CDR3 is 13 amino acids. The CDR3 is CASTQGPNTEAFF. The CDR3, as DNA: TGTGCCAGCACACAGGGGCCCAACACTGAAGCTTTCTTT. The whole variable domain, filled in from reference TRBV9 and TRBJ1-1, reads DSGVTQTPKHLITATGQRVTLRCSPRSGDLSVYWYQQSLDQGLQFLIQYYNGEERAKGNILERFSAQQFPDLHSELNLSSLELGDSALYFCASTQGPNTEAFFGQGTRLTVV.

The J gene is TRBJ2-3, the V gene TRBV5-1; D remains ambiguous. This CDR3 comprises 11 residues. Trimming cost V 4 bases and J 3 bases, with 3 bases left between them. The V gene's germline CDR1 is SGHRS and CDR2 YFSETQ. The CDR3 reads CASSLTDTQYF. Written as DNA, the CDR3 is TGCGCCAGCAGCCTTACAGATACGCAGTATTTT. Filled out from reference TRBV5-1 and TRBJ2-3, the complete variable domain reads KAGVTQTPRYLIKTRGQQVTLSCSPISGHRSVSWYQQTPGQGLQFLFEYFSETQRNKGNFPGRFSGRQFSNSRSEMNVSTLELGDSALYLCASSLTDTQYFGPGTRLTVL.